The 20 T cell receptor beta chains given below trace back to one sample, sequenced in a study of graft-versus-host responses after intestinal transplantation. TCRdb's table, derived via immunoSEQ multiplex PCR, lists solely in-frame clones and lacks some. The table records approximately 89,000 clones, roughly 91% of them present only once. These receptors are not linked to any known antigen. The specimen comprised unstimulated CD8+ T cells sorted from spleen or lymph node cells, sampled before transplant. These receptors came from a human donor who was the organ donor for an intestinal transplant.

This clone came up once. The V call is TRBV9, the J call TRBJ2-2; a possible D gene is TRBD2 (5 bases). V lost 3 bases, J lost 5 bases, and 20 bases lay in between. Germline lookup yields CDR1 SGDLS and CDR2 YYNGEE. The CDR3 totals 17 residues. Here the CDR3 reads CASSDPQRLPGTGELFF. The CDR3 DNA reads TGTGCCAGCAGCGACCCCCAACGGTTGCCGGGGACCGGGGAGCTGTTTTTT.

The chain recombines TRBV28 with TRBJ2-3, with 10 bases matching TRBD2. V lost 1 base to trimming and J lost 0 bases; unmatched junction nucleotides: 4. Germline V gives CDR1 MDHEN, CDR2 SYDVKM. The CDR3 sequence is 17 residues long. The CDR3 DNA reads as TGTGCCAGCAGTTTATTGGGGACTAGCGTTAGCACAGATACGCAGTATTTT. Amino acid sequence: CASSLLGTSVSTDTQYF.

V gene TRBV13 combines with J gene TRBJ2-1; 10 bases match TRBD2. Germline values: CDR1 PRHDT, CDR2 FYEKMQ (reference sequence). V gave up 4 bases and J gave up 5 bases; unmatched junction bases: 11. CDR3 length: 17 amino acids. The DNA of the CDR3 is TGTGCCAGCAGCTCCAATTACGGACTAGCGGAAAACAATGAGCAGTTCTTC. Its protein is CASSSNYGLAENNEQFF. The full variable domain, in which reference TRBV13 and TRBJ2-1 provide the parts outside the CDR3, is AAGVIQSPRHLIKEKRETATLKCYPIPRHDTVYWYQQGPGQDPQFLISFYEKMQSDKGSIPDRFSAQQFSDYHSELNMSSLELGDSALYFCASSSNYGLAENNEQFFGPGTRLTVL.

The chain joins TRBV4-2 to TRBJ1-1; D is perhaps TRBD1 (6 bases). The germline gives CDR1 LGHNA, CDR2 YNFKEQ. The V end was cut by 0 bases, the J end by 0 bases, with 14 bases between. There are 17 residues in the CDR3. The CDR3 reads CASSQDDWGGVNTEAFF. CDR3 DNA: TGTGCCAGCAGCCAAGACGATTGGGGGGGCGTGAACACTGAAGCTTTCTTT.

The rearrangement uses TRBV27 and TRBJ2-3; 11 nucleotides match TRBD2. V lost 4 bases and J lost 5; bases outside the gene matches: 5. In germline, CDR1 is MNHEY, CDR2 SMNVEV (reference sequence). CDR3 length: 15 amino acids. The CDR3 spells CASSSGLAGGDTQYF. The CDR3, as DNA: TGTGCCAGCAGTTCCGGTCTAGCGGGAGGAGATACGCAGTATTTT.

The chain links TRBV5-4 to TRBJ2-5, with a possible D match to TRBD2 (5 bases). Per germline, CDR1 SGHNT and CDR2 YYREEE (reference sequence). The CDR3 contains 14 residues. With 4 bases removed from V and 1 base from J, the gap between germline ends came to 11 bases. The CDR3 coding sequence is TGTGCCAGCAGCCCCCGACTAACCCAAGAGACCCAGTACTTC. It yields the protein CASSPRLTQETQYF. Supplemented by reference TRBV5-4 and TRBJ2-5, the full variable domain reads ETGVTQSPTHLIKTRGQQVTLRCSSQSGHNTVSWYQQALGQGPQFIFQYYREEENGRGNFPPRFSGLQFPNYSSELNVNALELDDSALYLCASSPRLTQETQYFGPGTRLLVL.

V usage is TRBV9 and J usage is TRBJ2-2; D gene ambiguous. V was shortened by 0 bases and J by 4 bases, with 4 bases between the two germline ends. Germline values: CDR1 SGDLS, CDR2 YYNGEE. The CDR3 contains 13 residues. CDR3 protein: CASSVGGTGELFF. As DNA, the CDR3 is TGTGCCAGCAGCGTAGGAGGCACCGGGGAGCTGTTTTTT.

A single count supports this clone. The V and J genes are TRBV4-1 and TRBJ2-4; tentatively, D is TRBD1 (5 bases). V dropped 2 bases and J dropped 0 bases, with 23 bases sitting between them. The CDR3 totals 20 residues. CDR1 is MGHRA, CDR2 YSYEKL, per germline. The CDR3 DNA is TGCGCCAGCAGCCAATTTTATCAGGGTGTCTTTGTGGTAGCCAAAAACATTCAGTACTTC. Translated: CASSQFYQGVFVVAKNIQYF.

V and J are TRBV30 and TRBJ1-2; D not resolved. Per germline, CDR1 GTSNPN and CDR2 SVGIG (reference sequence). With 4 bases removed from V and 4 bases from J, the gap between germline ends came to 10 bases. The CDR3 contains 12 residues. CDR3 bases: TGTGCCTGGAATGACATACTCTATGGCTACACCTTC. It translates to CAWNDILYGYTF.

The V call is TRBV13, the J call TRBJ2-1; D remains ambiguous. This CDR3 is 15 amino acids long. Trimming took 0 bases from V and 10 from J, leaving 16 bases between them. CDR1 and CDR2 (germline): PRHDT, FYEKMQ (reference sequence). This CDR3 is CASSLGFTTSEEQFF. The CDR3 coding sequence is TGTGCCAGCAGCTTAGGGTTCACCACCAGCGAGGAGCAGTTCTTC.

This chain links TRBV5-1 with TRBJ1-2; 8 bases match TRBD1. Losses at the gene ends were 3 bases for V and 0 bases for J; bases not matched to a gene: 13. This CDR3 has 18 amino acids. Looked up from germline, CDR1 is SGHRS and CDR2 is YFSETQ. CDR3 DNA: TGCGCCAGCAGCTCAGAACCCGGGACAGGCCTAGCTAACTATGGCTACACCTTC. This encodes CASSSEPGTGLANYGYTF.

V usage is TRBV5-4 and J usage is TRBJ1-2; D ambiguous. Trimming removed 1 base from V and 1 base from J, with 14 bases in between. CDR3 length equals 16 residues. The germline V gene encodes CDR1 SGHNT and CDR2 YYREEE (reference sequence). CDR3 in amino acids: CASSLTVFRLNYGYTF. The CDR3 DNA sequence: TGTGCCAGCAGCTTGACAGTCTTTCGCCTTAACTATGGCTACACCTTC.

V gene TRBV7-6 combines with J gene TRBJ2-2, with D unresolved. With 0 bases removed from V and 1 base from J, the gap between germline ends came to 6 bases. The CDR3 has 15 residues. The germline CDR1 and CDR2 sequences are SGHVS and FNYEAQ. The CDR3 DNA follows: TGTGCCAGCAGCTTAGCCCCAGTGAACACCGGGGAGCTGTTTTTT. This sequence encodes CASSLAPVNTGELFF.

The chain couples TRBV19 to TRBJ1-2, with 8 bases fitting TRBD1. V shed 5 bases and J 4 bases; nucleotides not matched to a gene: 6. This CDR3 is 14 amino acids long. Germline V lookup: CDR1 LNHDA, CDR2 SQIVND (reference sequence). The CDR3 sequence is CASSPTGALYGYTF. The CDR3 DNA is TGTGCCAGTAGTCCGACAGGGGCTCTCTATGGCTACACCTTC.

The chain carries TRBV6-1 and TRBJ1-6, with TRBD1 matching 8 bases. This CDR3 has 16 amino acids. Germline V gives CDR1 MNHNS, CDR2 SASEGT. J was trimmed by 8 bases and V by 4 bases; bases with no gene match: 10. The CDR3 nucleotides read TGTGCCAGCAGTGTCATTGGACAGGGTCAGTATTCACCCCTCCACTTT. As protein: CASSVIGQGQYSPLHF.

This chain links TRBV9 with TRBJ2-7, with TRBD2 identical over 13 bases. CDR3 size: 16 residues. V dropped 5 bases and J dropped 0; count of bases not matched to a gene: 5. Germline CDR1 and CDR2: SGDLS and YYNGEE. The CDR3 reads CASSRTSGGDSYEQYF. The CDR3 DNA reads as TGTGCCAGCAGTAGGACTAGCGGGGGAGACTCCTACGAGCAGTACTTC.

The chain recombines TRBV5-6 with TRBJ1-1; D gene unclear. V was clipped by 2 bases and J by 1 base, with 6 bases between them. The CDR3 loop spans 13 amino acids. CDR1 and CDR2 from the germline V gene are SGHDT and YYEEEE. The CDR3 coding sequence is TGTGCCAGCAGCTTCATCCAGAACACTGAAGCTTTCTTT. Translating gives CASSFIQNTEAFF. Variable domain in full (rest from reference TRBV5-6 and TRBJ1-1): DAGVTQSPTHLIKTRGQQVTLRCSPKSGHDTVSWYQQALGQGPQFIFQYYEEEERQRGNFPDRFSGHQFPNYSSELNVNALLLGDSALYLCASSFIQNTEAFFGQGTRLTVV.

The V call is TRBV5-4, the J call TRBJ2-1; 9 bases are shared with TRBD2. V was clipped by 0 bases and J by 9 bases; unmatched bases: 16. The CDR3 sequence is 18 residues long. Germline CDR1 and CDR2: SGHNT and YYREEE (reference sequence). CDR3 in DNA: TGTGCCAGCAGCTTGGATTTTAGGTGGCGAGCGGGAGGTAGTGAGCAGTTCTTC. Translating gives CASSLDFRWRAGGSEQFF. Based on the CDR3 plus reference TRBV5-4 and TRBJ2-1, the full variable domain is ETGVTQSPTHLIKTRGQQVTLRCSSQSGHNTVSWYQQALGQGPQFIFQYYREEENGRGNFPPRFSGLQFPNYSSELNVNALELDDSALYLCASSLDFRWRAGGSEQFFGPGTRLTVL.

The V gene is TRBV29-1, the J gene TRBJ1-2; D is undetermined. V lost 6 bases and J 0 bases, leaving 20 bases between the germline ends. Germline V gives CDR1 SQVTM, CDR2 ANQGSEA. The CDR3 loop spans 16 amino acids. The CDR3 is CSVSGGSRLANYGYTF. The CDR3 bases are TGCAGCGTATCAGGTGGGAGCCGCTTAGCTAACTATGGCTACACCTTC. The variable domain in full, completed from reference TRBV29-1 and TRBJ1-2, reads SAVISQKPSRDICQRGTSLTIQCQVDSQVTMMFWYRQQPGQSLTLIATANQGSEATYESGFVIDKFPISRPNLTFSTLTVSNMSPEDSSIYLCSVSGGSRLANYGYTFGSGTRLTVV.

The CDR3 is CASSYLGEAGAIAKNIQYF. The DNA for the CDR3 is TGTGCCAGCAGCTACCTGGGGGAAGCGGGGGCCATCGCCAAAAACATTCAGTACTTC. The chain has TRBV5-4 and TRBJ2-4; 8 bases agree with TRBD2. The trim removed 3 bases at V and 1 base at J, leaving 15 bases unmatched. CDR1 is SGHNT and CDR2 is YYREEE in the germline V gene (reference sequence). CDR3 length: 19 residues.